Following are 22 T cell receptor beta chains from one sample sequenced in a study of CD8+ T cells in alopecia areata. Sequencing relied on a cDNA template that was reverse transcribed from extracted RNA. TCRdb keeps only in-frame clones here, not all; method: immunoSEQ multiplex PCR. The sample lists about 210,000 clones, roughly three fifths occurring once. The treatment here: oral pan-JAK inhibitor, 5-10 mg twice daily. Sequencing was performed on CD4+ T cells sorted from blood, taken around week 44, from a patient treated with tofacitinib. The receptor source for this set is a human donor with alopecia areata.

The chain couples TRBV30 to TRBJ1-3; no reliable D call. Germline loops: CDR1 GTSNPN, CDR2 SVGIG (reference sequence). The V end was cut by 0 bases, the J end by 0 bases, with 12 bases between. The CDR3 loop spans 16 amino acids. The CDR3: CAWSVPYWISGNTIYF. The CDR3 region has the DNA TGTGCCTGGAGTGTTCCCTACTGGATCTCTGGAAACACCATATATTTT.

The chain couples TRBV15 to TRBJ2-7; the D is unclear. Germline CDR1 LNHNV, CDR2 YYDKDF (reference sequence). The CDR3 is 13 residues long. V was cut by 0 bases and J by 5 bases, with 8 bases left in between. CDR3 in DNA: TGTGCCACCAGCAGAGATTCCGCGAACGAGCAGTACTTC. Encoded protein: CATSRDSANEQYF.

The chain recombines TRBV5-6 with TRBJ2-3; D is undetermined. Per the germline V gene, CDR1 is SGHDT and CDR2 is YYEEEE. This CDR3 spans 16 amino acids. The V end was cut by 1 base, the J end by 0 bases, with 12 bases between. The CDR3 is CASSLSPHPSTDTQYF. CDR3 DNA sequence: TGTGCCAGCAGCTTGAGTCCTCACCCAAGCACAGATACGCAGTATTTT.

This sequence joins TRBV6-5 and TRBJ2-6; TRBD1 matches at 9 bases. Looked up from germline, CDR1 is MNHEY and CDR2 is SVGAGI. The CDR3 sequence is 16 residues long. V shed 4 bases, J shed 4 bases, and the junction held 5 bases outside the gene matches. CDR3 loop: CASSSRDRAGANVLTF. The CDR3 region has the DNA TGTGCCAGCAGTTCCCGGGACAGGGCGGGGGCCAACGTCCTGACTTTC.

To note about this clone: The sample carries other DNA sequences with the same CDR3. This chain joins TRBV29-1 and TRBJ1-2; D ambiguous. The germline V and J ends were trimmed by 3 bases and 1 base, with 6 bases remaining between them. CDR1 is SQVTM, CDR2 ANQGSEA, per germline. The CDR3 has 12 residues. CDR3 region: CSVDGRNYGYTF. In nucleotides, the CDR3 is TGCAGCGTTGACGGGCGTAACTATGGCTACACCTTC.

The chain recombines TRBV7-9 with TRBJ2-7, with 13 bases identical to TRBD2. V lost 5 bases and J lost 4; bases outside the gene matches: 5. Germline V gene data show CDR1 as SEHNR and CDR2 as FQNEAQ (reference sequence). The CDR3 loop spans 15 amino acids. The CDR3 sequence is CASSALAGGAYEQYF. In DNA, the CDR3 is TGTGCCAGCAGCGCACTAGCGGGGGGGGCGTACGAGCAGTACTTC.

This chain joins TRBV6-5 and TRBJ1-2, with TRBD1 identical over 7 bases. Trimming at V came to 6 bases and at J to 4 bases, leaving 11 bases not matched to a gene. The CDR3 is made up of 15 amino acids. The germline gives CDR1 MNHEY, CDR2 SVGAGI. In nucleotides, the CDR3 is TGTGCCAGCAGATTCATCGACAGGGAGGGCTATGGCTACACCTTC. As protein: CASRFIDREGYGYTF.

There are many counts of this clone. The same CDR3 is also encoded by other DNA sequences in this sample. The V and J genes are TRBV10-3 and TRBJ1-1, with 7 positions matching TRBD1. Germline V gene data show CDR1 as ENHRY and CDR2 as SYGVKD. J lost 0 bases, V lost 2 bases, and 6 bases had no gene match. The CDR3 totals 16 residues. The CDR3 bases are TGTGCCATCAGTGAGAGCGCGGGACAGTTGAACACTGAAGCTTTCTTT. Translated, it gives CAISESAGQLNTEAFF.

The V and J genes are TRBV4-1 and TRBJ2-3; 7 bases line up with TRBD2. The CDR3 totals 19 residues. With 1 base clipped from V and 4 bases from J, the junction kept 17 bases outside the gene matches. From germline, CDR1 is MGHRA and CDR2 YSYEKL. The DNA for the CDR3 is TGCGCCAGCAGCCAAGGGTCCCTGGCGGGGGTTTACGTGGCAGATACGCAGTATTTT. This gives the protein CASSQGSLAGVYVADTQYF.

The chain uses TRBV18 and TRBJ2-7; 8 bases agree with TRBD1. The length of the CDR3 is 14 residues. Looked up from germline, CDR1 is KGHSH and CDR2 is LQKENI. V lost 2 bases and J lost 3; bases outside the gene matches: 3. The CDR3 reads CASSPGGQDYEQYF. The CDR3 DNA follows: TGTGCCAGCTCACCAGGGGGACAGGACTACGAGCAGTACTTC.

The chain couples TRBV29-1 to TRBJ2-7; D call uncertain. Germline lookup yields CDR1 SQVTM and CDR2 ANQGSEA. The CDR3 consists of 11 residues. V was cut by 4 bases and J by 3 bases, with 7 bases left in between. DNA for the CDR3: TGCAGCGTTGGCGAGCTCTACGAGCAGTACTTC. As protein: CSVGELYEQYF.

V is TRBV14 and J is TRBJ2-1; 10 nucleotides agree with TRBD2. The CDR3 totals 16 residues. J lost 4 bases, V lost 2 bases, and 5 bases had no gene match. Germline-derived CDR1 and CDR2 are SGHDN and FVKESK. This CDR3 is CASSQLLLAGYNEQFF. The CDR3 DNA sequence: TGTGCCAGCAGCCAATTATTACTAGCGGGGTACAATGAGCAGTTCTTC. Full variable domain (missing parts from reference TRBV14 and TRBJ2-1): EAGVTQFPSHSVIEKGQTVTLRCDPISGHDNLYWYRRVMGKEIKFLLHFVKESKQDESGMPNNRFLAERTGGTYSTLKVQPAELEDSGVYFCASSQLLLAGYNEQFFGPGTRLTVL.

The chain couples TRBV4-3 to TRBJ2-7; D not resolved. This CDR3 contains 14 residues. The germline gives CDR1 LGHNA, CDR2 YSLEER. V shed 3 bases and J shed 0 bases, with 9 bases lying between them. The DNA for the CDR3 is TGCGCCAGCAGCCACGACAAGATCTCCTACGAGCAGTACTTC. Its translation: CASSHDKISYEQYF.

The chain combines TRBV9 with TRBJ1-1, with 9 bases lining up with TRBD1. The V and J ends lost 3 bases and 4 bases, in that order; junction bases with no gene match: 1. Looked up from germline, CDR1 is SGDLS and CDR2 is YYNGEE. CDR3 length equals 13 residues. In nucleotides, the CDR3 is TGTGCCAGCAGCGGGACAGGGGTCACTGAAGCTTTCTTT. Translated, it gives CASSGTGVTEAFF.

The V and J genes are TRBV7-9 and TRBJ1-1; TRBD1 aligns across 7 bases. The CDR3 length is 14 residues. Germline V gives CDR1 SEHNR, CDR2 FQNEAQ (reference sequence). Losses at the gene ends were 1 base for V and 5 bases for J; bases not matched to a gene: 4. CDR3 sequence (DNA): TGTGCCAGCAGCTTAGGTTCAGGGGGTACTGAAGCTTTCTTT. This codes for CASSLGSGGTEAFF. Combining the CDR3 with reference TRBV7-9 and TRBJ1-1 gives the whole variable domain DTGVSQNPRHKITKRGQNVTFRCDPISEHNRLYWYRQTLGQGPEFLTYFQNEAQLEKSRLLSDRFSAERPKGSFSTLEIQRTEQGDSAMYLCASSLGSGGTEAFFGQGTRLTVV.

This clone was counted a few times. This chain connects TRBV15 to TRBJ2-3; 7 bases are a match to TRBD2. This CDR3 is 15 amino acids long. Trimming at V came to 1 base and at J to 5 bases, leaving 6 bases not matched to a gene. Germline-derived CDR1 and CDR2 are LNHNV and YYDKDF (reference sequence). CDR3 amino acids: CATSRGERGGDTQYF. CDR3 in DNA: TGTGCCACCAGCAGAGGGGAGCGGGGTGGAGATACGCAGTATTTT.

The genes are TRBV5-1 and TRBJ2-1; no clear D gene. The CDR3 runs to 17 residues. Trimming took off 1 base at V and 7 bases at J, with 21 bases between the two ends. CDR1 SGHRS and CDR2 YFSETQ come from the germline V gene. This CDR3 reads CASSLLALLGEGNEQFF. In nucleotides, the CDR3 is TGCGCCAGCAGCTTGCTCGCTCTGCTAGGTGAAGGGAATGAGCAGTTCTTC.

This clone was counted only a few times. The chain recombines TRBV29-1 with TRBJ2-7; a weak D match, TRBD1 (5 bases). From germline, CDR1 is SQVTM and CDR2 ANQGSEA. The germline V and J ends were trimmed by 2 bases and 3 bases, with 11 bases remaining between them. The CDR3 totals 13 residues. In DNA, the CDR3 is TGCAGCGTTGAAATGCGCCAGGGCTACGAGCAGTACTTC. It specifies CSVEMRQGYEQYF.

V gene TRBV12-5 combines with J gene TRBJ2-3; 8 bases match TRBD1. Trimming removed 6 bases from V and 2 bases from J; junction bases left unmatched: 4. Germline lookup yields CDR1 LGHNT and CDR2 FRNRAP. There are 14 residues in the CDR3. The CDR3 DNA reads as TGTGCTAGTGGCGGACAGGGACACACAGATACGCAGTATTTT. It codes for CASGGQGHTDTQYF.

The rearrangement joins TRBV27 to TRBJ2-4; D might be TRBD1 (5 bases). The germline CDR1 and CDR2 sequences are MNHEY and SMNVEV (reference sequence). This CDR3 is 16 amino acids long. Trimming stripped 5 bases from V and 0 bases from J, with 14 bases between. The CDR3 DNA follows: TGTGCCAGCAGTCACGACAGAGTCCTAGCCAAAAACATTCAGTACTTC. Protein: CASSHDRVLAKNIQYF.

J is TRBJ1-1 and V is TRBV6-6; TRBD1 might be the D (6 bases). Trimming left V 4 bases short and J 4 bases short, with 19 bases between. The CDR3 spans 16 residues. The germline V gene encodes CDR1 MNHNY and CDR2 SVGAGI (reference sequence). The CDR3 region is CASSFRPTRGVTEAFF. CDR3 nucleotides: TGTGCCAGCAGTTTCCGACCTACCAGGGGTGTCACTGAAGCTTTCTTT.

This clone was found a few times. The rearrangement joins TRBV21-1 to TRBJ2-1; no DNA check was done on the table's D call, TRBD2. TRBV21-1 is marked as a pseudogene. The length of the CDR3 is 14 residues. The CDR3 here is CASRPREQWNEQFF. For the CDR3, the DNA is TGTGCCAGCAGGCCCCGGGAGCAGTGGAATGAGCAGTTCTTC.